Presented here are 20 T cell receptor beta chains from one specimen sequenced in a study of shared clonotypes between healthy human individuals. Sequencing was performed with immunoSEQ multiplex PCR; in TCRdb, only in-frame clones are kept and a portion is missing. There are 2.3 million or so clones in the sample; approximately 95% occur only once, and 0.39% lies in the top ten. Specimen: naive CD4+ T cells from PBMCs. As to subset: CD45RA+ positively selected. All receptors derive from a man in his late teens or twenties in good health. Some clones in this sample may be carry-over from other donors' samples.

CDR3 sequence reads: CASSRTDSSSYEQYF. CDR3 nucleotides: TGTGCCAGCAGTAGAACGGACAGCAGCTCCTACGAGCAGTACTTC. The chain is built from TRBV6-1 and TRBJ2-7; perhaps TRBD1 as D (6 bases). V lost 5 bases to trimming and J lost 0 bases, with 14 bases between them. The CDR3 sequence is 15 residues long. CDR1 MNHNS and CDR2 SASEGT come from the germline V gene.

The genes are TRBV28 and TRBJ1-2; perhaps TRBD1 as D (5 bases). Germline V gene data show CDR1 as MDHEN and CDR2 as SYDVKM. The CDR3 covers 15 residues. V was cut by 4 bases and J by 4 bases, with 16 bases left in between. CDR3 protein: CASSSRAPRSYGYTF. Here the CDR3 DNA reads TGTGCCAGCAGTTCCAGGGCTCCCCGGAGCTATGGCTACACCTTC.

The chain combines TRBV5-1 with TRBJ2-3, with 9 bases lining up with TRBD1. The CDR3 runs 17 residues. The V gene end was trimmed by 4 bases and the J gene end by 2 bases; junction bases not matched to a gene: 11. CDR1 is SGHRS, CDR2 YFSETQ, per germline. The CDR3 nucleotides are TGCGCCAGCAGCCCGTGGACAGGGGATTCGCCCACAGATACGCAGTATTTT. This translates into CASSPWTGDSPTDTQYF. Full variable domain (remainder filled in from reference TRBV5-1 and TRBJ2-3): KAGVTQTPRYLIKTRGQQVTLSCSPISGHRSVSWYQQTPGQGLQFLFEYFSETQRNKGNFPGRFSGRQFSNSRSEMNVSTLELGDSALYLCASSPWTGDSPTDTQYFGPGTRLTVL.

The chain combines TRBV7-8 with TRBJ2-1; the match to TRBD2 covers 16 bases. Looked up from germline, CDR1 is SGHVS and CDR2 is FQNEAQ. The CDR3 extends over 19 amino acids. After removal of 5 bases from V and 0 bases from J, the junction contained 7 bases not matched to a gene. The CDR3 here is CASSPRGTSGRDSYNEQFF. The CDR3 nucleotides read TGTGCCAGCAGCCCACGAGGGACTAGCGGGAGGGACTCCTACAATGAGCAGTTCTTC.

This chain connects TRBV6-1 to TRBJ2-7; no clear D gene. Germline V gene sequence: CDR1 MNHNS, CDR2 SASEGT. The CDR3 extends over 12 amino acids. V lost 5 bases to trimming and J lost 2 bases, with 7 bases between them. In DNA form, the CDR3 reads TGTGCCAGCAGTAATGCCCCCTACGAGCAGTACTTC. As protein: CASSNAPYEQYF.

V gene TRBV5-1 combines with J gene TRBJ2-7, with D possibly TRBD2 on 6 matching bases. CDR1 and CDR2 from the germline V gene are SGHRS and YFSETQ. The CDR3 runs 15 residues. Trimming cost V 0 bases and J 6 bases, with 16 bases left between them. This CDR3 is CASSLGGAAAIEQYF. Written as DNA, the CDR3 is TGCGCCAGCAGCTTGGGCGGGGCCGCGGCGATCGAGCAGTACTTC.

The chain links TRBV9 to TRBJ2-3, with D perhaps being TRBD1 or TRBD2 (5 bases each). V was pared by 3 bases and J by 4 bases, with 18 bases between. Germline loops: CDR1 SGDLS, CDR2 YYNGEE. CDR3 length: 16 amino acids. The CDR3 coding sequence is TGTGCCAGCAGCGATTCGGGGCGCGGGTTCCCAGATACGCAGTATTTT. Residues: CASSDSGRGFPDTQYF.

This chain joins TRBV5-1 and TRBJ1-2; no definite D call. Per the germline V gene, CDR1 is SGHRS and CDR2 is YFSETQ. V lost 0 bases, J lost 13 bases, and 13 bases lay in between. The CDR3 spans 12 residues. The CDR3 DNA follows: TGCGCCAGCAGCTTGGCTCCGCCGTCGGGCACCTTC. Its protein is CASSLAPPSGTF. Complete variable domain (other parts from reference TRBV5-1 and TRBJ1-2): KAGVTQTPRYLIKTRGQQVTLSCSPISGHRSVSWYQQTPGQGLQFLFEYFSETQRNKGNFPGRFSGRQFSNSRSEMNVSTLELGDSALYLCASSLAPPSGTFGSGTRLTVV.

The rearrangement uses TRBV9 and TRBJ1-1; possible D gene TRBD1, 5 bases. The germline gives CDR1 SGDLS, CDR2 YYNGEE. V was pared by 3 bases and J by 4 bases, with 13 bases between. The CDR3 is 14 amino acids. Written as DNA, the CDR3 is TGTGCCAGCAGCGAGACGGGGGGGTCCACTGAAGCTTTCTTT. As protein: CASSETGGSTEAFF.

CDR3 in amino acids: CASSLDGETQYF. In nucleotides, the CDR3 is TGTGCCAGCAGTCTAGACGGCGAGACCCAGTACTTC. This chain connects TRBV2 to TRBJ2-5; D gene ambiguous. The CDR3 is 12 amino acids. The germline V gene has CDR1 SNHLY and CDR2 FYNNEI. The ends were cut back, 5 bases at V and 5 bases at J, with 9 bases in the middle.

A single count supports this clone. As DNA, the CDR3 is TGTGCCAGCAATCGGGAGGGCCGCAACGGGGAGCTGTTTTTT. This gives the protein CASNREGRNGELFF. The V call is TRBV9, the J call TRBJ2-2, with 8 bases lining up with TRBD2. The germline gives CDR1 SGDLS, CDR2 YYNGEE. This CDR3 has 14 residues. Germline trimming cut 6 bases from V and 7 bases from J; bases unmatched to any gene: 8.

With respect to this clone: The sample contains more than one DNA sequence encoding this CDR3. The CDR3 region has the DNA TGTGCCAGCAGTTTCAGAAGAAACACCATATATTTT. As protein: CASSFRRNTIYF. The rearrangement joins TRBV28 to TRBJ1-3; D remains ambiguous. Trimming pared 3 bases from V and 5 bases from J, leaving 5 bases between. The CDR3 covers 12 residues. Germline V gives CDR1 MDHEN, CDR2 SYDVKM.

The chain employs TRBV6-1 and TRBJ2-7; D not certain. The CDR3 totals 13 residues. V was shortened by 8 bases and J by 6 bases, with 17 bases between the two germline ends. The germline V gene encodes CDR1 MNHNS and CDR2 SASEGT. The CDR3: CASLFDINREQYF. Here the CDR3 DNA reads TGTGCCAGCTTATTCGACATTAACCGCGAGCAGTACTTC.

V usage is TRBV28 and J usage is TRBJ2-1; D remains ambiguous. V dropped 5 bases and J dropped 11 bases, with 7 bases sitting between them. The germline gives CDR1 MDHEN, CDR2 SYDVKM. The CDR3 runs to 10 residues. The CDR3 reads CASSMTQQFF. CDR3 in DNA: TGTGCCAGCAGTATGACTCAGCAGTTCTTC.

As regards this clone: Distinct nucleotide sequences in the sample also encode this CDR3. This chain connects TRBV18 to TRBJ2-1; D unresolved. Trimming stripped 2 bases from V and 0 bases from J, with 5 bases between. Looked up from germline, CDR1 is KGHSH and CDR2 is LQKENI. This CDR3 region has 14 residues. The CDR3 loop is CASSPTRSYNEQFF. CDR3 DNA sequence: TGTGCCAGCTCACCAACCCGCTCCTACAATGAGCAGTTCTTC.

This rearrangement joins TRBV11-3 to TRBJ2-2; 8 bases align to TRBD1. Germline trimming cut 8 bases from V and 6 bases from J; bases unmatched to any gene: 17. There are 17 residues in the CDR3. In germline, CDR1 is SGHNT, CDR2 YENEEA. The CDR3, as DNA: TGTGCCAGCGCACTAAATCGAGCGACAGGGGCCGCCGGGGAGCTGTTTTTT. Its translation is CASALNRATGAAGELFF.

V is TRBV7-6 and J is TRBJ2-5; D is unclear. There are 11 residues in the CDR3. The germline V gene has CDR1 SGHVS and CDR2 FNYEAQ. The germline V and J ends were trimmed by 3 bases and 9 bases, with 8 bases remaining between them. The CDR3 is CASSLGWAQYF. CDR3 DNA: TGTGCCAGCAGCTTGGGGTGGGCCCAGTACTTC. The full variable domain, in which reference TRBV7-6 and TRBJ2-5 provide the parts outside the CDR3, is GAGVSQSPRYKVTKRGQDVALRCDPISGHVSLYWYRQALGQGPEFLTYFNYEAQQDKSGLPNDRFSAERPEGSISTLTIQRTEQRDSAMYRCASSLGWAQYFGPGTRLLVL.

V usage is TRBV4-1 and J usage is TRBJ2-3; no clear D gene. V was shortened by 1 base and J by 7 bases, with 9 bases between the two germline ends. CDR3 size: 13 residues. Germline V gene data show CDR1 as MGHRA and CDR2 as YSYEKL. CDR3 bases: TGCGCCAGCAGCCAAGGTTTCACCTATACGCAGTATTTT. Protein: CASSQGFTYTQYF.

This clone was seen just once. Additional DNA sequences in this sample encode the identical CDR3. The V and J genes are TRBV28 and TRBJ1-2; D is unresolved. Germline CDR1 and CDR2: MDHEN and SYDVKM. This CDR3 is built from 11 residues. Trimming took off 3 bases at V and 6 bases at J, with 5 bases between the two ends. The CDR3 DNA reads as TGTGCCAGCAGTTTTTTGAATGGCTACACCTTC. Translation gives CASSFLNGYTF.

This clone appeared a single time. The rearrangement uses TRBV7-2 and TRBJ2-3, with D perhaps matching TRBD1 (6 bases). The CDR3 extends over 16 amino acids. Trimming left V 6 bases short and J 2 bases short, with 18 bases between. The V gene's germline CDR1 is SGHTA and CDR2 FQGNSA. CDR3 in DNA: TGTGCCAGCAGACCAACCCGACAGGTCCTCACAGATACGCAGTATTTT. Translation gives CASRPTRQVLTDTQYF.